This passage covers 29 T cell receptor beta chains from one sample sequenced in a study of identical twins. TCRdb re-analysed the 5' RACE reads in MiXCR, keeping a single row per CDR3 protein. Of 400,000 to 650,000 distinct CDR3 sequences listed, about 20% are singletons. The same specimen was also included in a second study, on T cells expressing NK-cell markers.

The sequencing sample was made of CD4+ T cells sorted from blood. All receptors come from a woman between 18 and 29 years old in good health.

This clonotype was picked up a small number of times. The V gene is TRBV14, the J gene TRBJ1-1; D is unclear. Trimming took off 4 bases at V and 3 bases at J, with 9 bases between the two ends. CDR1 SGHDN and CDR2 FVKESK come from the germline V gene. The CDR3 spans 13 residues. CDR3 sequence: CASSRGSDTEAFF. In DNA form, the CDR3 reads TGTGCCAGCAGCCGAGGGAGCGACACTGAAGCTTTCTTT.

This chain links TRBV29-1 with TRBJ2-1, with 8 positions matching TRBD2. The V segment lost 6 bases and the J segment 7 bases; nucleotides outside the gene matches: 8. Per the germline V gene, CDR1 is SQVTM and CDR2 is ANQGSEA. This CDR3 has 13 amino acids. The CDR3, as DNA: TGCAGCGTCGGGGGGGGGGATTTAAATGAGCAGTTCTTC. Residues: CSVGGGDLNEQFF.

J is TRBJ2-7 and V is TRBV20-1; unclear D gene. This CDR3 is built from 15 residues. Germline V CDR1 and CDR2: DFQATT, SNEGSKA (reference sequence). Trimming left V 6 bases short and J 2 bases short, with 20 bases between. The CDR3 here is CSALARSSGTYEQYF. The CDR3 region has the DNA TGCAGTGCCCTTGCCAGATCTTCGGGCACCTACGAGCAGTACTTC.

The chain couples TRBV29-1 to TRBJ2-5; the match to TRBD2 covers 13 bases. Germline trimming cut 6 bases from V and 4 bases from J; bases unmatched to any gene: 5. This CDR3 comprises 14 residues. The germline V gene encodes CDR1 SQVTM and CDR2 ANQGSEA. CDR3 sequence: CSVRGTSGAETQYF. In nucleotides, the CDR3 is TGCAGCGTCCGAGGGACTAGCGGGGCAGAGACCCAGTACTTC. The whole variable domain, remainder taken from reference TRBV29-1 and TRBJ2-5, is SAVISQKPSRDICQRGTSLTIQCQVDSQVTMMFWYRQQPGQSLTLIATANQGSEATYESGFVIDKFPISRPNLTFSTLTVSNMSPEDSSIYLCSVRGTSGAETQYFGPGTRLLVL.

The chain employs TRBV7-2 and TRBJ2-5; perhaps TRBD2 as D (5 bases). Germline assignment: CDR1 SGHTA and CDR2 FQGNSA. CDR3 length: 14 amino acids. Trimming removed 5 bases at V and 5 bases at J, with 15 bases between. CDR3 bases: TGTGCCAGCAGCCCGGACTCCCGTGGGGAGACCCAGTACTTC. Amino acids: CASSPDSRGETQYF.

The chain joins TRBV6-1 to TRBJ1-6; D call uncertain. Germline V gene sequence: CDR1 MNHNS, CDR2 SASEGT. CDR3 size: 15 residues. The V end lost 7 bases, the J end lost 0 bases, and 10 bases lay between the germline ends. CDR3 amino acids: CASKAGSSYNSPLHF. CDR3 coding DNA: TGTGCCAGCAAGGCGGGCAGCTCCTATAATTCACCCCTCCACTTT.

This clonotype was seen a few times. The chain is built from TRBV6-5 and TRBJ2-5; 16 positions match TRBD2. The CDR3 is 17 residues long. V dropped 3 bases and J dropped 5; count of bases not matched to a gene: 6. CDR1 and CDR2 (germline): MNHEY, SVGAGI. This chain's CDR3 is CASSYTGLAGGGETQYF. The CDR3 region has the DNA TGTGCCAGCAGTTATACGGGACTAGCGGGAGGGGGGGAGACCCAGTACTTC.

The chain links TRBV5-1 to TRBJ2-3; 9 bases agree with TRBD1. Unmatched junction bases numbered 8, after V lost 4 bases and J lost 5 bases. Germline CDR1 is SGHRS and CDR2 is YFSETQ. The CDR3 length is 15 residues. CDR3 region: CASSGPGQGRDTQYF. CDR3 nucleotides: TGCGCCAGCAGCGGACCGGGACAGGGTCGAGATACGCAGTATTTT.

V is TRBV20-1 and J is TRBJ2-1; TRBD2 agrees at 8 bases. Germline lookup yields CDR1 DFQATT and CDR2 SNEGSKA (reference sequence). The CDR3 length is 13 residues. The V and J ends lost 6 bases and 8 bases, in that order; junction bases with no gene match: 9. CDR3 sequence (DNA): TGCAGTGCCCTTCGGCAAGCGGGAGATGAGCAGTTCTTC. Translating it yields CSALRQAGDEQFF.

J is TRBJ1-1 and V is TRBV18; D is undetermined. The CDR3 contains 12 residues. V dropped 6 bases and J dropped 5 bases, with 10 bases sitting between them. Germline V gene lookup returns CDR1 KGHSH and CDR2 LQKENI. CDR3 sequence (DNA): TGTGCCAGCTCCGTACTAAGTACTGAAGCTTTCTTT. This codes for CASSVLSTEAFF.

This clonotype was seen a handful of times. The rearrangement uses TRBV3-1 and TRBJ2-5; TRBD2 agrees at 7 bases. The V segment lost 7 bases and the J segment 5 bases; nucleotides outside the gene matches: 4. The germline V gene has CDR1 LGHDT and CDR2 YNNKEL (reference sequence). This CDR3 spans 12 amino acids. The CDR3 sequence is CASTLRGETQYF. The DNA of the CDR3 is TGTGCCAGCACCCTGCGGGGGGAGACCCAGTACTTC.

This rearrangement joins TRBV12-3 or TRBV12-4 to TRBJ2-3, with 10 nucleotides matching TRBD2. CDR3 length equals 17 residues. V lost 6 bases to trimming and J lost 1 base; unmatched junction nucleotides: 10. The CDR3 DNA reads as TGTGCCAGCAGCCCGAGCGGGAGGGCCGTTGGCACAGATACGCAGTATTTT. Residues: CASSPSGRAVGTDTQYF.

The chain links TRBV7-9 to TRBJ2-3; D gene uncertain. Germline lookup yields CDR1 SEHNR and CDR2 FQNEAQ (reference sequence). Trimming removed 5 bases at V and 3 bases at J, with 9 bases between. The CDR3 length is 13 residues. CDR3 loop: CASSLRQTDTQYF. DNA for the CDR3: TGTGCCAGCAGCCTCCGACAAACAGATACGCAGTATTTT.

This clonotype was counted between two and nine times. The chain joins TRBV5-1 to TRBJ1-2; possible D gene TRBD1, 5 bases. Germline V gene sequence: CDR1 SGHRS, CDR2 YFSETQ. The CDR3 sequence is 13 residues long. V lost 4 bases, J lost 7 bases, and 14 bases lay in between. In nucleotides, the CDR3 is TGCGCCAGCAGCCAATCTCAGGGATTTGGCTACACCTTC. Amino acids: CASSQSQGFGYTF.

This clonotype turned up a few times. This chain links TRBV6-1 with TRBJ2-1; 8 bases align to TRBD2. The CDR3 sequence is 18 residues long. The germline CDR1 and CDR2 sequences are MNHNS and SASEGT. V lost 5 bases to trimming and J lost 0 bases; unmatched junction nucleotides: 12. The DNA of the CDR3 is TGTGCCAGCAGTCAGGGACTACGCGGGAGGAGCTCCTACAATGAGCAGTTCTTC. This gives the protein CASSQGLRGRSSYNEQFF.

V usage is TRBV15 and J usage is TRBJ2-1; 7 bases agree with TRBD1. CDR3 length: 12 residues. Germline loops: CDR1 LNHNV, CDR2 YYDKDF (reference sequence). V was clipped by 4 bases and J by 15 bases; unmatched bases: 9. CDR3 coding DNA: TGTGCCACCAGCACCAGACAGGGAGAACGGTTCTTC. This translates into CATSTRQGERFF.

This clonotype was detected a few times. The V call is TRBV20-1, the J call TRBJ2-6; no reliable D call. Germline lookup yields CDR1 DFQATT and CDR2 SNEGSKA (reference sequence). Trimming pared 1 base from V and 0 bases from J, leaving 7 bases between. The CDR3 loop spans 15 amino acids. CDR3 amino acids: CSARGATSGANVLTF. The DNA for the CDR3 is TGCAGTGCTAGAGGGGCGACCTCTGGGGCCAACGTCCTGACTTTC.

V is TRBV2 and J is TRBJ2-5, with TRBD2 as a possible D gene (6 bases). With 7 bases removed from V and 5 bases from J, the gap between germline ends came to 20 bases. The CDR3 loop spans 15 amino acids. Germline V lookup: CDR1 SNHLY, CDR2 FYNNEI. The CDR3 protein is CASKPEGGEWETQYF. In nucleotides, the CDR3 is TGTGCCAGCAAACCGGAAGGAGGGGAATGGGAGACCCAGTACTTC.

This clonotype has just a few counts. The CDR3 protein is CAIKGNSNTDTQYF. The CDR3 nucleotides are TGTGCCATCAAGGGAAACTCCAACACAGATACGCAGTATTTT. The V gene is TRBV10-3, the J gene TRBJ2-3, with D unresolved. Trimming cost V 7 bases and J 2 bases, with 13 bases left between them. CDR1 ENHRY and CDR2 SYGVKD come from the germline V gene. This CDR3 has 14 amino acids.

This clonotype came up many times. The chain couples TRBV20-1 to TRBJ2-2; 9 positions match TRBD2. The CDR3 spans 16 residues. J gave up 1 base and V 4 bases, and 7 bases lay outside the gene matches. Germline V gene sequence: CDR1 DFQATT, CDR2 SNEGSKA (reference sequence). DNA for the CDR3: TGCAGTGCTATGGATAGCGGGAGCGGGAACACCGGGGAGCTGTTTTTT. This codes for CSAMDSGSGNTGELFF.

Many counts were recorded for this clonotype. The J gene is TRBJ2-6, the V gene TRBV20-1, with TRBD1 as a possible D gene (5 bases). The CDR3 totals 14 residues. CDR1 is DFQATT, CDR2 SNEGSKA, per germline (reference sequence). The V gene lost 5 bases and the J gene lost 1 base, with 9 bases spanning the gap. The CDR3 nucleotides are TGCAGTGCTGCATCAGGGTCTGGGGCCAACGTCCTGACTTTC. It encodes CSAASGSGANVLTF.

The gene calls are TRBV23-1 and TRBJ2-5; no clear D. TRBV23-1 qualifies as an ORF whose function is uncertain. The CDR3 sequence is 14 residues long. Trimming removed 5 bases at V and 1 base at J, with 11 bases between. CDR3 nucleotides: TGCGCCAGCAGTGGTAGGCAATCCCAAGAGACCCAGTACTTC. Protein sequence: CASSGRQSQETQYF.

This clonotype was observed many times. The chain has TRBV5-1 and TRBJ2-5, with 9 bases lining up with TRBD2. The CDR3 has 14 residues. CDR1 and CDR2 from the germline V gene are SGHRS and YFSETQ. The V gene end was trimmed by 6 bases and the J gene end by 4 bases; junction bases not matched to a gene: 7. The chain's CDR3 is CASNRLLAGETQYF. The DNA for the CDR3 is TGCGCCAGCAACCGTTTACTAGCGGGAGAGACCCAGTACTTC. The full variable domain, with the rest looked up from reference TRBV5-1 and TRBJ2-5, is KAGVTQTPRYLIKTRGQQVTLSCSPISGHRSVSWYQQTPGQGLQFLFEYFSETQRNKGNFPGRFSGRQFSNSRSEMNVSTLELGDSALYLCASNRLLAGETQYFGPGTRLLVL.

The chain uses TRBV4-3 and TRBJ1-2; 7 bases align to TRBD1. CDR3 length: 14 residues. Per the germline V gene, CDR1 is LGHNA and CDR2 is YSLEER. J was trimmed by 8 bases and V by 0 bases; bases with no gene match: 6. CDR3 residues: CASSQEEQGSGYTF. CDR3 DNA: TGCGCCAGCAGCCAAGAGGAACAGGGGTCAGGCTACACCTTC.

This chain joins TRBV11-3 and TRBJ2-7; D possibly matches TRBD1 or TRBD2 (5 bases each). V lost 5 bases to trimming and J lost 2 bases, with 16 bases between them. This CDR3 contains 15 residues. CDR1 and CDR2 from the germline V gene are SGHNT and YENEEA. In DNA form, the CDR3 reads TGTGCCAGCAGCCCAAATACTGGGACCGCCTACGAGCAGTACTTC. Protein sequence: CASSPNTGTAYEQYF.

Many counts were recorded for this clonotype. V usage is TRBV7-8 and J usage is TRBJ1-1; TRBD1 agrees at 8 bases. V was pared by 5 bases and J by 1 base, with 6 bases of the junction left unmatched. The CDR3 covers 15 residues. Per germline, CDR1 SGHVS and CDR2 FQNEAQ. This CDR3 reads CASSAPGGRNTEAFF. CDR3 nucleotides: TGTGCCAGCAGCGCCCCAGGGGGCCGGAACACTGAAGCTTTCTTT.

This chain joins TRBV29-1 and TRBJ1-1; the D is unclear. The CDR3 has 17 amino acids. Germline loops: CDR1 SQVTM, CDR2 ANQGSEA. The V and J ends lost 3 bases and 1 base respectively, with 21 bases between them. CDR3 sequence: CSVESVGRRRRNTEAFF. CDR3 nucleotide sequence: TGCAGCGTTGAGAGTGTAGGACGGAGAAGGCGGAACACTGAAGCTTTCTTT.

This clonotype was observed a few times. V and J are TRBV20-1 and TRBJ2-5; TRBD1 agrees at 9 bases. The CDR3 consists of 15 residues. Germline trimming cut 2 bases from V and 5 bases from J; bases unmatched to any gene: 9. CDR1 is DFQATT, CDR2 SNEGSKA, per germline (reference sequence). This CDR3 reads CSARIPGQGIETQYF. In nucleotides, the CDR3 is TGCAGTGCTAGAATTCCGGGACAGGGTATTGAGACCCAGTACTTC.

This clonotype was picked up a small number of times. The chain recombines TRBV29-1 with TRBJ2-4; D uncertain. The CDR3 is 12 residues long. V was pared by 5 bases and J by 6 bases, with 11 bases between. Germline V gene data show CDR1 as SQVTM and CDR2 as ANQGSEA. For the CDR3, the DNA is TGCAGCGTTTCCCCCGGATTAAACATTCAGTACTTC. It yields the protein CSVSPGLNIQYF.